These T cell receptor beta chains were read from a single sample in a study of control samples from healthy donors and cancer patients. Generated by immunoSEQ multiplex PCR, the TCRdb table keeps only in-frame clones and is missing some. The table shows just under 150,000 clones, with 91% occurring only once. Sequencing was performed on blood. The receptors originated from a man younger than 45 in good health. The CDR3 runs from the conserved cysteine through the conserved F or W. Each record gives: clone size, D gene, CDR3 length, J gene, V gene, CDR3 DNA, CDR3 protein. D genes are given only for firm matches. Clone size is given for some rows only: seen once, a few or many times, or a class if the clone is expanded.

few TRBD2 12 TRBJ2-3 TRBV7-2 TGTGCCAGCAGCCCCAGGGGACTAGCGCCGTATTTT CASSPRGLAPYF
NA NA 14 TRBJ1-1 TRBV7-8 TGTGCCAGCAGCCTCCAGGGGAAGGGGACTGAAGCTTTCTTT CASSLQGKGTEAFF
NA NA 16 TRBJ1-1 TRBV10-1 TGCGCCAGCACTCCAGAGGTCGGGAAGTCGGGCACTGAAGCTTTCTTT CASTPEVGKSGTEAFF
NA NA 15 TRBJ2-1 TRBV5-4 TGTGCCAGCACCCCCTCGAGGGCCTCCTACAATGAGCAGTTCTTC CASTPSRASYNEQFF
NA NA 14 TRBJ2-3 TRBV18 TGTGCCAGCTCACCATTTGGGGGGACAGATACGCAGTATTTT CASSPFGGTDTQYF